These 25 T cell receptor beta chains share one sample of origin, sequenced in a study of cytomegalovirus exposure and HLA in healthy donors. The primer mix had 60 Vbeta and 13 Jbeta primers. Here immunoSEQ multiplex PCR was the method, and the copy in TCRdb shows in-frame clones only, minus some. The sample yields 200,000 or so clones, roughly 83% seen once. The sample taken for sequencing was PBMCs. These receptors were obtained from a girl aged 5 to 17 in good health and CMV-seronegative.

This clone was recorded a few times. The rearrangement links TRBV5-5 to TRBJ1-1; a weak D match, TRBD1 (6 bases). The CDR3 is 15 amino acids. V was shortened by 6 bases and J by 0 bases, with 15 bases between the two germline ends. Germline CDR1 SGHKS, CDR2 YYEKEE (reference sequence). The CDR3 spells CASTGNAGVNTEAFF. The CDR3 region has the DNA TGTGCCAGCACAGGGAATGCAGGGGTGAACACTGAAGCTTTCTTT.

This chain links TRBV18 with TRBJ1-6, with 11 bases lining up with TRBD1. From germline, CDR1 is KGHSH and CDR2 LQKENI. The CDR3 length is 15 residues. V lost 2 bases, J lost 6 bases, and 0 bases stayed unmatched. CDR3 DNA: TGTGCCAGCTCACCAGGGACAGGGGGTAATTCACCCCTCCACTTT. Translation gives CASSPGTGGNSPLHF.

The V gene is TRBV28, the J gene TRBJ2-3, with 8 bases identical to TRBD2. V was clipped by 8 bases and J by 0 bases; unmatched bases: 10. Per germline, CDR1 MDHEN and CDR2 SYDVKM. The CDR3 is 16 residues long. CDR3 in amino acids: CASSASGRLSTDTQYF. The CDR3 DNA is TGTGCCAGCTCGGCTAGCGGGCGTCTTAGCACAGATACGCAGTATTTT.

The chain joins TRBV4-3 to TRBJ1-5, with D possibly matching TRBD1 (5 bases). Between the trimmed V and J ends, which lost 4 bases and 1 base, there was a span of 11 bases. This CDR3 has 15 residues. Germline V gene lookup returns CDR1 LGHNA and CDR2 YSLEER. The CDR3 loop reads CASSPSRGSNQPQHF. The DNA of the CDR3 is TGCGCCAGCAGCCCATCGCGGGGGAGCAATCAGCCCCAGCATTTT.

This rearrangement joins TRBV9 to TRBJ1-2; 10 positions match TRBD1. The CDR3 has 15 residues. The J segment lost 7 bases and the V segment lost 5 bases, leaving 11 bases of the junction unmatched. Germline V gene sequence: CDR1 SGDLS, CDR2 YYNGEE. CDR3 coding DNA: TGTGCCAGCAGTGTGACAGGGGGCGTAGGGGGTGGCTACACCTTC. Its translation is CASSVTGGVGGGYTF. The complete variable domain, with remaining parts taken from reference TRBV9 and TRBJ1-2, reads DSGVTQTPKHLITATGQRVTLRCSPRSGDLSVYWYQQSLDQGLQFLIQYYNGEERAKGNILERFSAQQFPDLHSELNLSSLELGDSALYFCASSVTGGVGGGYTFGSGTRLTVV.

The chain uses TRBV4-1 and TRBJ2-7; TRBD1 matches at 7 bases. Per germline, CDR1 MGHRA and CDR2 YSYEKL. The CDR3 runs 15 residues. The J segment lost 4 bases and the V segment lost 3 bases, leaving 9 bases of the junction unmatched. This chain's CDR3 is CASSHGRTGRYEQYF. The CDR3 DNA reads TGCGCCAGCAGCCACGGCCGGACAGGACGTTACGAGCAGTACTTC.

This clone was picked up one time. This chain links TRBV9 with TRBJ2-6; 16 nucleotides align to TRBD2. This CDR3 spans 18 amino acids. CDR1 is SGDLS and CDR2 is YYNGEE in the germline V gene. The trim removed 4 bases at V and 5 bases at J, leaving 6 bases unmatched. The CDR3 loop is CASSPGTSGRGRANVLTF. Here the CDR3 DNA reads TGTGCCAGCAGCCCTGGGACTAGCGGGAGGGGAAGGGCCAACGTCCTGACTTTC.

The rearrangement uses TRBV2 and TRBJ1-5; unclear D gene. Germline CDR1 is SNHLY and CDR2 is FYNNEI. The V end was cut by 4 bases, the J end by 6 bases, with 16 bases between. The CDR3 is made up of 15 amino acids. The CDR3 region is CASSARQALLQPQHF. The CDR3 coding sequence is TGTGCCAGCAGTGCTCGGCAGGCTCTACTTCAGCCCCAGCATTTT.

This clone appeared a single time. The rearrangement joins TRBV5-1 to TRBJ1-3; tentative D call: TRBD1 (5 bases). V dropped 4 bases and J dropped 0 bases, with 14 bases sitting between them. Germline V gene lookup returns CDR1 SGHRS and CDR2 YFSETQ. The CDR3 extends over 16 amino acids. The CDR3 loop is CASSLRGGGSGNTIYF. CDR3 nucleotides: TGCGCCAGCAGCCTCCGAGGCGGGGGCTCTGGAAACACCATATATTTT.

The count of this clone is one. The DNA for the CDR3 is TGTGCCAGCAGTCCATTACAGAAATTTAATTCACCCCTCCACTTT. It codes for CASSPLQKFNSPLHF. The chain is built from TRBV27 and TRBJ1-6; D unclear. The ends were cut back, 5 bases at V and 6 bases at J, with 14 bases in the middle. Germline CDR1 MNHEY, CDR2 SMNVEV (reference sequence). This CDR3 spans 15 amino acids.

This clone was observed a handful of times. The gene calls are TRBV4-1 and TRBJ2-1; 9 bases line up with TRBD2. Germline loops: CDR1 MGHRA, CDR2 YSYEKL. Losses at the gene ends were 3 bases for V and 6 bases for J; bases not matched to a gene: 6. The CDR3 is 15 residues long. The CDR3 nucleotides read TGCGCCAGCAGCCAGAGGCGGGAGGGGCCCAATGAGCAGTTCTTC. This translates into CASSQRREGPNEQFF.

The chain joins TRBV4-2 to TRBJ2-5, with TRBD2 matching over 12 bases. Unmatched junction bases numbered 7, after V lost 1 base and J lost 1 base. This CDR3 is built from 18 residues. The germline V gene has CDR1 LGHNA and CDR2 YNFKEQ. The CDR3 spells CASSQGDLAGGGQETQYF. CDR3 coding DNA: TGTGCCAGCAGCCAAGGGGACCTAGCGGGGGGGGGCCAAGAGACCCAGTACTTC.

This clone appeared once. Here the CDR3 reads CASSLPGQGPYEQYF. The CDR3 DNA reads TGTGCCAGCAGTCTTCCGGGACAGGGCCCGTACGAGCAGTACTTC. The genes are TRBV28 and TRBJ2-7, with 9 bases identical to TRBD1. The CDR3 is 15 residues long. The germline V gene has CDR1 MDHEN and CDR2 SYDVKM. J lost 4 bases, V lost 5 bases, and 9 bases had no gene match. The full variable domain, with the rest looked up from reference TRBV28 and TRBJ2-7, is DVKVTQSSRYLVKRTGEKVFLECVQDMDHENMFWYRQDPGLGLRLIYFSYDVKMKEKGDIPEGYSVSREKKERFSLILESASTNQTSMYLCASSLPGQGPYEQYFGPGTRLTVT.

The chain combines TRBV19 with TRBJ1-5; 7 nucleotides align to TRBD1. The V gene's germline CDR1 is LNHDA and CDR2 SQIVND (reference sequence). CDR3 length equals 14 residues. After removal of 5 bases from V and 7 bases from J, the junction contained 8 bases not matched to a gene. CDR3: CASSSTGVGQPQHF. Here the CDR3 DNA reads TGTGCCAGTAGTTCTACAGGGGTGGGGCAGCCCCAGCATTTT.

V and J are TRBV7-2 and TRBJ2-7; TRBD1 matches at 8 bases. V shed 4 bases, J shed 2 bases, and the junction held 4 bases outside the gene matches. CDR3 length: 14 residues. Germline assignment: CDR1 SGHTA and CDR2 FQGNSA. CDR3 loop: CASSSMTGAYEQYF. In DNA, the CDR3 is TGTGCCAGCAGCTCAATGACAGGGGCCTACGAGCAGTACTTC.

The chain recombines TRBV7-7 with TRBJ2-7; 10 nucleotides match TRBD1. J gave up 5 bases and V 3 bases, and 13 bases lay outside the gene matches. The CDR3 is 17 amino acids. Germline V gives CDR1 SSHAT, CDR2 FNYEAQ (reference sequence). The CDR3: CASSLGPPGQGTHEQYF. Here the CDR3 DNA reads TGTGCCAGCAGCTTGGGGCCCCCGGGACAGGGGACCCACGAGCAGTACTTC.

About this clone: The junction does not match germline at one end; this may be a read error. The chain joins TRBV7-9 to TRBJ1-2, with 7 bases aligning to TRBD1. The CDR3 runs to 12 residues. The germline V gene encodes CDR1 SEHNR and CDR2 FQNEAQ (reference sequence). The CDR3 loop is CSSSPSGGGYTF. CDR3 bases: TGTTCCAGCAGCCCATCAGGGGGTGGCTACACCTTC.

This clone was counted a single time. The chain carries TRBV6-1 and TRBJ1-2; D unclear. This CDR3 is built from 13 residues. Germline V gene lookup returns CDR1 MNHNS and CDR2 SASEGT. The V and J ends lost 8 bases and 0 bases respectively, with 10 bases between them. CDR3 in amino acids: CASLSWSNYGYTF. The CDR3 nucleotides read TGTGCCAGCTTGAGCTGGTCTAACTATGGCTACACCTTC.

This chain connects TRBV10-3 to TRBJ2-7, with D unclear. V was cut by 4 bases and J by 0 bases, with 13 bases left in between. The CDR3 covers 15 residues. CDR1 is ENHRY, CDR2 SYGVKD, per germline. Here the CDR3 DNA reads TGTGCCATCAGTGCTGAATCCCTAAGCTCCTACGAGCAGTACTTC. Residues: CAISAESLSSYEQYF.

The chain employs TRBV11-2 and TRBJ2-3, with D maybe TRBD2 (5 bases). The V end lost 3 bases, the J end lost 5 bases, and 12 bases lay between the germline ends. The CDR3 sequence is 14 residues long. Per the germline V gene, CDR1 is SGHAT and CDR2 is FQNNGV. This CDR3 is CASSFGLARDTQYF. As DNA, the CDR3 is TGTGCCAGCAGCTTTGGACTGGCCCGAGATACGCAGTATTTT.

The CDR3 DNA reads TGTGCCAGCAGCGAGGACAGGGTGCCTCCGAGCCTCTCTGGAAACACCATATATTTT. It specifies CASSEDRVPPSLSGNTIYF. The chain employs TRBV9 and TRBJ1-3; 8 bases agree with TRBD1. There are 19 residues in the CDR3. V lost 3 bases to trimming and J lost 0 bases; unmatched junction nucleotides: 14. Germline lookup yields CDR1 SGDLS and CDR2 YYNGEE.

This chain joins TRBV6-5 and TRBJ1-6, with 7 positions matching TRBD1. Trimming at V came to 0 bases and at J to 10 bases, leaving 9 bases not matched to a gene. Looked up from germline, CDR1 is MNHEY and CDR2 is SVGAGI. The CDR3 loop spans 16 amino acids. CDR3 coding DNA: TGTGCCAGCAGTTACTCTCAGACAGGGTCATCCTCACCCCTCCACTTT. Translation: CASSYSQTGSSSPLHF.

The rearrangement joins TRBV4-3 to TRBJ2-6; D is undetermined. The germline gives CDR1 LGHNA, CDR2 YSLEER. The length of the CDR3 is 18 residues. The V end lost 0 bases, the J end lost 0 bases, and 12 bases lay between the germline ends. The CDR3 bases are TGCGCCAGCAGCCAAGATTCCGGTCTGTACTCTGGGGCCAACGTCCTGACTTTC. This translates into CASSQDSGLYSGANVLTF.

The gene calls are TRBV19 and TRBJ2-7; 7 bases agree with TRBD1. There are 16 residues in the CDR3. V was pared by 5 bases and J by 2 bases, with 12 bases of the junction left unmatched. Looked up from germline, CDR1 is LNHDA and CDR2 is SQIVND (reference sequence). CDR3 amino acids: CASSSAGTAIPYEQYF. In DNA form, the CDR3 reads TGTGCCAGTAGTTCGGCCGGGACAGCAATCCCCTACGAGCAGTACTTC.

The chain recombines TRBV6-5 with TRBJ1-1; D may be TRBD1 (5 bases). Germline CDR1 and CDR2: MNHEY and SVGAGI. Trimming cost V 4 bases and J 4 bases, with 10 bases left between them. This CDR3 is built from 13 residues. The CDR3 loop is CASSLGGGTEAFF. The CDR3 bases are TGTGCCAGCAGTTTGGGGGGAGGCACTGAAGCTTTCTTT.